Given below is one TCR beta chain in context. This sample is part of a study of blood T cell repertoires in COVID-19. Study information: COVID-19 samples collected from the United States, Italy and Spain covered acute and convalescent phases. The cDNA or gDNA used as material had been derived from T cells, B-cell-depleted T cells, or PBMCs.

Germline-derived CDR1 and CDR2 are MNHEY and SMNVEV (reference sequence). V was clipped by 3 bases and J by 5 bases, with 8 bases between them. The CDR3 covers 12 residues. In the source study's methods: Estimated nucleated cell counts came from reference gene primer amplification. Profiling relied on immunoSEQ multiplex PCR, and the TCRdb table lists in-frame clones only, not all of them. V and J calls and clone size are given by that table; D and trimming were obtained from the DNA. The data contain roughly 330,000 clones, 83% of them singletons. The rearrangement joins TRBV27 to TRBJ2-7, with a tentative D call TRBD2 (6 bases). The TCR was taken from a woman aged 45 to 65 with acute or convalescent COVID-19. Specimen: peripheral blood. The CDR3 reads CASSFWGDEQYF. CDR3 DNA: TGTGCCAGCAGTTTCTGGGGGGACGAGCAGTACTTC.